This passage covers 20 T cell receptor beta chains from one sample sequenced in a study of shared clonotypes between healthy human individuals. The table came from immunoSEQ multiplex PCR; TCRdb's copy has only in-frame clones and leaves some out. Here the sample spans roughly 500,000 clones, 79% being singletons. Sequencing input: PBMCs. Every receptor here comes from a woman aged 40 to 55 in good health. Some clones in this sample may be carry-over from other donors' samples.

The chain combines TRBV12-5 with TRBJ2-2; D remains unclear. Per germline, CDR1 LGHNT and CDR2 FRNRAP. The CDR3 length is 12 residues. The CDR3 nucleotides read TGTGCCGATGGAGCGAACACCGGGGAGCTGTTTTTT. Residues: CADGANTGELFF.

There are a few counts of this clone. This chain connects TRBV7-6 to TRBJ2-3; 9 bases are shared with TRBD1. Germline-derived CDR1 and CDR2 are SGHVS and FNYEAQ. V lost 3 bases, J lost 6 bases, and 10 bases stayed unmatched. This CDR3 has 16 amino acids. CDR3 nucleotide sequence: TGTGCCAGCAGCTTTAGCCCACAGGGGGCGGTTGATACGCAGTATTTT. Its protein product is CASSFSPQGAVDTQYF.

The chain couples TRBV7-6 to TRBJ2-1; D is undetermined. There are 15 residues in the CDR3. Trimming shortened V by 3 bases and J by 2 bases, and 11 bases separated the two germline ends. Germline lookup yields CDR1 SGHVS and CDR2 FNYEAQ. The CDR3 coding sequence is TGTGCCAGCAGCTTCCAGGCCGCAACCTACAATGAGCAGTTCTTC. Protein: CASSFQAATYNEQFF.

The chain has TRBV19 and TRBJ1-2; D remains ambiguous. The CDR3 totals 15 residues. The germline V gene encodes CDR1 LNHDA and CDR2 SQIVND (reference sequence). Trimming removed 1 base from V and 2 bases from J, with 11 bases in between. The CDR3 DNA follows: TGTGCCAGTAGTATAGGGTCGGGAGACAACTATGGCTACACCTTC. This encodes CASSIGSGDNYGYTF.

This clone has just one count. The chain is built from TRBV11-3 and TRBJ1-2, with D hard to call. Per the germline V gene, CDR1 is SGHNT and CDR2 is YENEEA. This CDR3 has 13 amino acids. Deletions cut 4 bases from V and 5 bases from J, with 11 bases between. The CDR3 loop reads CASSSVGGYGYTF. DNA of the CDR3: TGTGCCAGCAGCTCAGTGGGTGGTTATGGCTACACCTTC. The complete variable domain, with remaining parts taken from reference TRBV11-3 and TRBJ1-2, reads EAGVVQSPRYKIIEKKQPVAFWCNPISGHNTLYWYLQNLGQGPELLIRYENEEAVDDSQLPKDRFSAERLKGVDSTLKIQPAELGDSAVYLCASSSVGGYGYTFGSGTRLTVV.

Here the CDR3 DNA reads TGTGCCAGCAGCTTAGGGCAGGGAGGCAGCTACACCTTC. It translates to CASSLGQGGSYTF. V gene TRBV7-8 combines with J gene TRBJ1-2, with a weak D call TRBD1 (5 bases). The CDR3 has 13 residues. Germline V gene lookup returns CDR1 SGHVS and CDR2 FQNEAQ. V lost 1 base and J lost 9, with 12 bases in between.

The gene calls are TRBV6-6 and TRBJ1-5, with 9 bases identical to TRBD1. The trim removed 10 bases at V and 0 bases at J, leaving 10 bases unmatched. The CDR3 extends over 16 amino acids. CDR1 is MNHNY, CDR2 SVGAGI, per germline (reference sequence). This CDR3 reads CATQGAEGYSNQPQHF. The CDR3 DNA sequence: TGTGCCACACAGGGGGCGGAGGGCTATAGCAATCAGCCCCAGCATTTT.

The DNA of the CDR3 is TGTGCCAGCAGTTTGCCCCGGGGACAGGGTCCCGGGGAGCTGTTTTTT. Translating it yields CASSLPRGQGPGELFF. The chain combines TRBV27 with TRBJ2-2, with 9 bases lining up with TRBD1. V lost 3 bases, J lost 6 bases, and 8 bases stayed unmatched. The CDR3 runs 16 residues. CDR1 is MNHEY and CDR2 is SMNVEV in the germline V gene (reference sequence).

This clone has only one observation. The CDR3 DNA sequence: TGCGCCAGCAGCTTGGGCACCCAAGGTCGGAACGAGCAGTACTTC. It codes for CASSLGTQGRNEQYF. The V call is TRBV5-1, the J call TRBJ2-7, with D unclear. From germline, CDR1 is SGHRS and CDR2 YFSETQ. Trimming took 0 bases from V and 5 from J, leaving 15 bases between them. The CDR3 loop spans 15 amino acids. Filled out from reference TRBV5-1 and TRBJ2-7, the complete variable domain reads KAGVTQTPRYLIKTRGQQVTLSCSPISGHRSVSWYQQTPGQGLQFLFEYFSETQRNKGNFPGRFSGRQFSNSRSEMNVSTLELGDSALYLCASSLGTQGRNEQYFGPGTRLTVT.

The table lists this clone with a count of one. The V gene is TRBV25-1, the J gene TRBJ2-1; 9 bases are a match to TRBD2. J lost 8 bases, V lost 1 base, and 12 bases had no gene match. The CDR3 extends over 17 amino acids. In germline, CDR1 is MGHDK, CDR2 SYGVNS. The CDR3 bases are TGTGCCAGCAGTGAATTTGGACTAGCGAGAGGTATGGATGAGCAGTTCTTC. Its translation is CASSEFGLARGMDEQFF.

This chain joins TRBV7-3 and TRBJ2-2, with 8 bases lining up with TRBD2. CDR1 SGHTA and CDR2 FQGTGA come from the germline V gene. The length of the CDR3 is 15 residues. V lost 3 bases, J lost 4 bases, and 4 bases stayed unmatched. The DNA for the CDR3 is TGTGCCAGCAGCTTTTTTACTAGCGGCACCGGGGAGCTGTTTTTT. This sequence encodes CASSFFTSGTGELFF.

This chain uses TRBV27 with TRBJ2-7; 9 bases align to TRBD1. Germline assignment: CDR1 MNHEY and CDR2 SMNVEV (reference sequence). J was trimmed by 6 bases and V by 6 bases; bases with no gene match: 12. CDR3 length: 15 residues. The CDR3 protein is CASRDLGQGMGEQYF. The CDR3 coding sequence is TGTGCCAGCAGGGACCTAGGACAGGGGATGGGCGAGCAGTACTTC.

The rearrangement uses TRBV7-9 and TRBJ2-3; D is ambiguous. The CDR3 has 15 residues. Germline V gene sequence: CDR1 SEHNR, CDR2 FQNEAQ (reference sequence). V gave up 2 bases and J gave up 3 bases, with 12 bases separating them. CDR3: CASSLQDPRTDTQYF. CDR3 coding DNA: TGTGCCAGCAGCTTACAGGACCCTCGGACAGATACGCAGTATTTT.

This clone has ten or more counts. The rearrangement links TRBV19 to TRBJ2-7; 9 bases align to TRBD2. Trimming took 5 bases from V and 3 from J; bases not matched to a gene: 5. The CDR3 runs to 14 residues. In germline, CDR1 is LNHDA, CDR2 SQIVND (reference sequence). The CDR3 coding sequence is TGTGCCAGTAGTCGGAGGCGGGAGGGCTACGAGCAGTACTTC. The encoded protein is CASSRRREGYEQYF.

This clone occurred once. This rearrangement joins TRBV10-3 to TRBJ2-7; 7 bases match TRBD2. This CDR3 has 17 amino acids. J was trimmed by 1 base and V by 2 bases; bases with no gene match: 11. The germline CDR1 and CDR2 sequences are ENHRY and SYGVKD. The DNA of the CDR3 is TGTGCCATCAGTGAGCGTTGGAGTGGGAGGGGATCCTACGAGCAGTACTTC. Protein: CAISERWSGRGSYEQYF.

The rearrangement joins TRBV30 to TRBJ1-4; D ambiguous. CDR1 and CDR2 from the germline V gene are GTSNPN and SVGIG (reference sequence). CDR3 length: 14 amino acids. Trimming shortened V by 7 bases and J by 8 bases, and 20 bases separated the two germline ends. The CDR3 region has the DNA TGTGCCTTAAATAAGGTTGGGGTTAAAGAAAAACTGTTTTTT. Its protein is CALNKVGVKEKLFF.

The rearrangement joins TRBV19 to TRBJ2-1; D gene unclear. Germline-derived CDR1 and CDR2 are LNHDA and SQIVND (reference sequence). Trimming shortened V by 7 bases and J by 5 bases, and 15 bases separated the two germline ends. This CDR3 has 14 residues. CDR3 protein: CASTLWYGNNEQFF. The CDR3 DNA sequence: TGTGCCAGTACCCTCTGGTACGGAAACAATGAGCAGTTCTTC. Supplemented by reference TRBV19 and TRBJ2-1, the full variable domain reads DGGITQSPKYLFRKEGQNVTLSCEQNLNHDAMYWYRQDPGQGLRLIYYSQIVNDFQKGDIAEGYSVSREKKESFPLTVTSAQKNPTAFYLCASTLWYGNNEQFFGPGTRLTVL.

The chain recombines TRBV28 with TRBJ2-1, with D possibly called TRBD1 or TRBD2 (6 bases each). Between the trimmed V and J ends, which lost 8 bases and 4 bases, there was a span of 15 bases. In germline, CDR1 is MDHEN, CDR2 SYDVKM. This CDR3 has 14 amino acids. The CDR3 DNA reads TGTGCCAGCCTACAGGGAGGTGGGTACAATGAGCAGTTCTTC. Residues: CASLQGGGYNEQFF.

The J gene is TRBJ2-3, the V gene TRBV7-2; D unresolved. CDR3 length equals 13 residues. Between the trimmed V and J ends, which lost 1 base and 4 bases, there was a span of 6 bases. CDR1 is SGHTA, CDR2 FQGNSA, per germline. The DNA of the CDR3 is TGTGCCAGCAGCTTAGGTTTCGCAGATACGCAGTATTTT. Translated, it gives CASSLGFADTQYF. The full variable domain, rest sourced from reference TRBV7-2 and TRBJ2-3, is GAGVSQSPSNKVTEKGKDVELRCDPISGHTALYWYRQSLGQGLEFLIYFQGNSAPDKSGLPSDRFSAERTGGSVSTLTIQRTQQEDSAVYLCASSLGFADTQYFGPGTRLTVL.

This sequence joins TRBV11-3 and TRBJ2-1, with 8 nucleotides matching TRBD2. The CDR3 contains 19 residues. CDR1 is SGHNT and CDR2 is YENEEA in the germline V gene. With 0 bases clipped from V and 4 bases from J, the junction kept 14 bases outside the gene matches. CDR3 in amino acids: CASSLEGASGTRTYNEQFF. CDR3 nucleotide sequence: TGTGCCAGCAGCTTAGAGGGGGCCTCCGGGACTAGGACTTACAATGAGCAGTTCTTC.